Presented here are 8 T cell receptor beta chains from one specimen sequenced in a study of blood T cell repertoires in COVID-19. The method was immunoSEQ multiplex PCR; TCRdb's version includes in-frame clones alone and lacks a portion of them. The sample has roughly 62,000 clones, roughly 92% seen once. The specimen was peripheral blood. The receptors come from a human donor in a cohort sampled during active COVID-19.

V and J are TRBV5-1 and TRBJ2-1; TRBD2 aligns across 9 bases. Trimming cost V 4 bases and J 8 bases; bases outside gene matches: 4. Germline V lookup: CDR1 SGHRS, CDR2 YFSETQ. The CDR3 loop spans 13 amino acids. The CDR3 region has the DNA TGCGCCAGCAGCAGGCGGGAGGGGCATGAGCAGTTCTTC. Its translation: CASSRREGHEQFF.

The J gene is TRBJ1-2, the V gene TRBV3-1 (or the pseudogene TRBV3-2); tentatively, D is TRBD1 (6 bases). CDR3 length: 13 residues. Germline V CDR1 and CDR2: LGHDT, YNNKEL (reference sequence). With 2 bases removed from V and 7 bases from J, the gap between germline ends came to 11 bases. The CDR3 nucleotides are TGTGCCAGCAGCCAATCAGGGGCGGGTGGCTACACCTTC. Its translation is CASSQSGAGGYTF.

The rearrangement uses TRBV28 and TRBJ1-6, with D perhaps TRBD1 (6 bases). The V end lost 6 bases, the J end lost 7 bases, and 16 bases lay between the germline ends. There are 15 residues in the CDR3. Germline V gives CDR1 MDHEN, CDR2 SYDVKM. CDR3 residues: CASSLGWQGNSPLHF. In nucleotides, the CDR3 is TGTGCCAGCAGCTTAGGGTGGCAGGGGAATTCACCCCTCCACTTT.

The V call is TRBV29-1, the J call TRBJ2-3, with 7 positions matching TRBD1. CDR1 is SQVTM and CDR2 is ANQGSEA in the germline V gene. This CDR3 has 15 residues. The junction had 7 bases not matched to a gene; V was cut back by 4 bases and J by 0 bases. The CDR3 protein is CSVADRRTSTDTQYF. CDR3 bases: TGCAGCGTTGCGGACAGGAGGACTAGCACAGATACGCAGTATTTT.

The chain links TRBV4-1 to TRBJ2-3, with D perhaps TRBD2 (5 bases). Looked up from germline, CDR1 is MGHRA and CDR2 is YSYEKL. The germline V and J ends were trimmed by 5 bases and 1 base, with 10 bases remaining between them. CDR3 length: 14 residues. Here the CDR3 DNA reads TGCGCCAGCAGCACCCTCGGGGGCACAGATACGCAGTATTTT. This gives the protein CASSTLGGTDTQYF.

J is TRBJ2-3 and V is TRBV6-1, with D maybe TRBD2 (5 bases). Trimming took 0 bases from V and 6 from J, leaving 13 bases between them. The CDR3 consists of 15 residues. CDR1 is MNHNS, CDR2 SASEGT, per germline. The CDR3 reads CASSEARTPRDTQYF. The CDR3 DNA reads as TGTGCCAGCAGTGAAGCAAGGACTCCACGGGATACGCAGTATTTT.

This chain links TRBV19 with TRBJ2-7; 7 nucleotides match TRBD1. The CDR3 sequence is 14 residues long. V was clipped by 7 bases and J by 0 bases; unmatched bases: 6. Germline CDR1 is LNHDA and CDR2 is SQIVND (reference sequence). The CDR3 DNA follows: TGTGCCAGTACCTCAGGGGGAAACTCCTACGAGCAGTACTTC. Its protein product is CASTSGGNSYEQYF.

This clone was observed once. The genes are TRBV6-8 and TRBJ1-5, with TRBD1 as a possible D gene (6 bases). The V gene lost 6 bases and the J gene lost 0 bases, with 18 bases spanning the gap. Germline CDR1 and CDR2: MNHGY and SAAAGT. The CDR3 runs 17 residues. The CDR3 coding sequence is TGTGCCAGCAGACCATCAACAGGGCCGTATAGCAATCAGCCCCAGCATTTT. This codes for CASRPSTGPYSNQPQHF.